The text below deals with one T cell receptor beta chain. What it binds is unknown. These data belong to a study of cytomegalovirus exposure and HLA in healthy donors. CDR1 is SGHRS, CDR2 YFSETQ, per germline. The ends were cut back, 4 bases at V and 2 bases at J, with 21 bases in the middle. CDR3 length: 18 residues. Primers: 60 Vbeta forward and 13 Jbeta reverse. Some clones are missing from TCRdb's copy, which holds only in-frame ones; the method was immunoSEQ multiplex PCR. This table has roughly 200,000 clones, roughly 78% appearing once. Findings and caveats of the study: Versus the roughly 700-donor mean, an Asian-associated ancestry cluster reportedly showed fewer N-insertions in a later analysis.

The rearrangement links TRBV5-1 to TRBJ1-4, with a weak D call TRBD1 (6 bases). This sequence was found in a woman aged 30 to 39 in good health and CMV-seropositive. Sequenced: PBMCs. The CDR3 sequence: CASSNTGRARLTNEKLFF. The CDR3 DNA reads as TGCGCCAGCAGCAATACAGGGAGGGCGAGGCTTACTAATGAAAAACTGTTTTTT.